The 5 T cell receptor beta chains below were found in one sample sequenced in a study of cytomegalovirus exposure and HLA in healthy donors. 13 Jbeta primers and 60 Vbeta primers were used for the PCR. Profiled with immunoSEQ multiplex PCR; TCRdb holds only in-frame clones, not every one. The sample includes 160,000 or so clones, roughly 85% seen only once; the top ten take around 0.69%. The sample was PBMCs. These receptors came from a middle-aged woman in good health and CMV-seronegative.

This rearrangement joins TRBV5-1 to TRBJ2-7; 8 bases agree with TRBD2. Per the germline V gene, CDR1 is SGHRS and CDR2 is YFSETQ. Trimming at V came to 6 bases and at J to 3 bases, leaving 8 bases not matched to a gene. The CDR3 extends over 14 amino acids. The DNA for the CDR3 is TGCGCCAGCACCCCGGGGGGGGGCGGCTACGAGCAGTACTTC. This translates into CASTPGGGGYEQYF. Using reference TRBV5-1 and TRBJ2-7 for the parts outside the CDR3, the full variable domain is KAGVTQTPRYLIKTRGQQVTLSCSPISGHRSVSWYQQTPGQGLQFLFEYFSETQRNKGNFPGRFSGRQFSNSRSEMNVSTLELGDSALYLCASTPGGGGYEQYFGPGTRLTVT.

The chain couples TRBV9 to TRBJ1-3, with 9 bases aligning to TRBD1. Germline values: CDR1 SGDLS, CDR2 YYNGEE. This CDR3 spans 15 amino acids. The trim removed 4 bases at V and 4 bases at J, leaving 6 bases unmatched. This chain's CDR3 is CASSQGTGKGNTIYF. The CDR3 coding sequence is TGTGCCAGCAGCCAGGGGACAGGGAAGGGAAACACCATATATTTT.

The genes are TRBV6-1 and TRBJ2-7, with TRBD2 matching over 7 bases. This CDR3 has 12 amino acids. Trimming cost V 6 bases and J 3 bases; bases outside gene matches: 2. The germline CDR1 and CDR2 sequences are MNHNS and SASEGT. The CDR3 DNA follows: TGTGCCAGCAGGGGGGGGATCTACGAGCAGTACTTC. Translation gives CASRGGIYEQYF.

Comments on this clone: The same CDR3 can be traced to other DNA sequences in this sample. CDR3: CASSVLGTDYGYTF. For the CDR3, the DNA is TGCGCCAGCAGCGTGCTCGGGACAGACTATGGCTACACCTTC. This chain links TRBV5-1 with TRBJ1-2; 7 bases agree with TRBD1. Germline values: CDR1 SGHRS, CDR2 YFSETQ. V trimming: 4 bases; J trimming: 3 bases; junction bases outside the gene matches: 6. This CDR3 contains 14 residues.

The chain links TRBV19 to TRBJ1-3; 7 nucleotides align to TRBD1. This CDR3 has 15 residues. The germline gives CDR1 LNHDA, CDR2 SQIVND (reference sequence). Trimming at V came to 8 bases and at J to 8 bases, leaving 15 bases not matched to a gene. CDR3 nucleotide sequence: TGTGCCAGTGGGATCCTACAGGGGAAATTTGACACCATATATTTT. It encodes CASGILQGKFDTIYF.